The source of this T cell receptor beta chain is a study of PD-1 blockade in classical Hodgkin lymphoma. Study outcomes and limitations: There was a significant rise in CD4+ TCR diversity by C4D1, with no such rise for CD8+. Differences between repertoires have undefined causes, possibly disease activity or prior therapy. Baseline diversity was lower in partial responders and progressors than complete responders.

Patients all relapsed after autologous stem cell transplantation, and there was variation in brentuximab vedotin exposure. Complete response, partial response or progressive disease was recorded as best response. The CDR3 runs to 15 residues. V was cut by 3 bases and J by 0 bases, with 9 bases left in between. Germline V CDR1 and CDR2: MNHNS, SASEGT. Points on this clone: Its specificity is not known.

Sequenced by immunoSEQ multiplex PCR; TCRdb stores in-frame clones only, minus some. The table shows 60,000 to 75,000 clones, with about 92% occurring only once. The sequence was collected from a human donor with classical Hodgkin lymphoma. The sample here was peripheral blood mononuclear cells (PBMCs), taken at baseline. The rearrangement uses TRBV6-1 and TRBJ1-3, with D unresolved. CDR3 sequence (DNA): TGTGCCAGCAGTGAGCAGACCGTCTCTGGAAACACCATATATTTT. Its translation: CASSEQTVSGNTIYF.